Each of the 15 T cell receptor beta chains below was sequenced from the same sample in a study of beta chain features in type 1 diabetes. Study-level points and caveats: Patients with Type 1 diabetes showed moderately but significantly shorter TCRB CDR3s in all four CD4+ subsets.

Expressed TCRB transcripts were sequenced because the entire RNA isolate underwent reverse transcription. Produced via immunoSEQ multiplex PCR; TCRdb's table is partial and in-frame only. Among roughly 300,000 clones listed, around an eighth were seen once. Antigen specificity for these receptors is unknown. The sample was naive CD4+ T cells from blood. The source of these receptors is a man aged 25-45 years with type 1 diabetes.

This clone was found a few times. The V gene is TRBV9, the J gene TRBJ2-6; D is perhaps TRBD1 (5 bases). The CDR3 has 17 amino acids. V lost 6 bases, J lost 1 base, and 17 bases lay in between. CDR1 and CDR2 (germline): SGDLS, YYNGEE. CDR3 residues: CASTFQQVLSGANVLTF. CDR3 bases: TGTGCCAGCACTTTTCAACAGGTTTTATCTGGGGCCAACGTCCTGACTTTC.

The sample holds a few counts of this clone. This rearrangement joins TRBV10-3 to TRBJ1-2, with 7 nucleotides matching TRBD1. V lost 4 bases and J lost 6; bases outside the gene matches: 5. CDR3 length: 13 residues. From germline, CDR1 is ENHRY and CDR2 SYGVKD. The CDR3 bases are TGTGCCATCAGTGGACAGGGAAGACATGGCTACACCTTC. Encoded protein: CAISGQGRHGYTF.

V is TRBV19 and J is TRBJ2-3, with D possibly matching TRBD1 (5 bases). Between the trimmed V and J ends, which lost 4 bases and 0 bases, there was a span of 8 bases. The germline gives CDR1 LNHDA, CDR2 SQIVND (reference sequence). The CDR3 loop spans 14 amino acids. The DNA of the CDR3 is TGTGCCAGTAGTACCGACAGCAGCACAGATACGCAGTATTTT. It encodes CASSTDSSTDTQYF.

This clone occurred a few times. The chain carries TRBV7-9 and TRBJ2-1; 12 bases are a match to TRBD2. The junction had 3 bases not matched to a gene; V was cut back by 5 bases and J by 4 bases. CDR1 and CDR2 (germline): SEHNR, FQNEAQ (reference sequence). The CDR3 loop spans 15 amino acids. For the CDR3, the DNA is TGTGCCAGCAGCATGGGACTAGCGGGTTACAATGAGCAGTTCTTC. Protein product: CASSMGLAGYNEQFF. Together with reference TRBV7-9 and TRBJ2-1, the CDR3 gives the full variable domain: DTGVSQNPRHKITKRGQNVTFRCDPISEHNRLYWYRQTLGQGPEFLTYFQNEAQLEKSRLLSDRFSAERPKGSFSTLEIQRTEQGDSAMYLCASSMGLAGYNEQFFGPGTRLTVL.

The gene calls are TRBV4-2 and TRBJ2-5; 8 bases match TRBD1. The germline gives CDR1 LGHNA, CDR2 YNFKEQ. Losses at the gene ends were 0 bases for V and 5 bases for J; bases not matched to a gene: 11. The CDR3 runs 17 residues. This CDR3 is CASSQDNGRGLGETQYF. CDR3 nucleotides: TGTGCCAGCAGCCAAGATAATGGCAGGGGGCTAGGGGAGACCCAGTACTTC.

The V and J genes are TRBV9 and TRBJ2-5; no reliable D call. V dropped 3 bases and J dropped 4 bases, with 10 bases sitting between them. Germline V lookup: CDR1 SGDLS, CDR2 YYNGEE. The CDR3 loop spans 13 amino acids. CDR3 coding DNA: TGTGCCAGCAGCGGATCCAGTACAGAGACCCAGTACTTC. It translates to CASSGSSTETQYF. The variable domain in full, completed from reference TRBV9 and TRBJ2-5, reads DSGVTQTPKHLITATGQRVTLRCSPRSGDLSVYWYQQSLDQGLQFLIQYYNGEERAKGNILERFSAQQFPDLHSELNLSSLELGDSALYFCASSGSSTETQYFGPGTRLLVL.

V is TRBV18 and J is TRBJ1-1; 9 bases fit TRBD1. Germline-derived CDR1 and CDR2 are KGHSH and LQKENI. There are 15 residues in the CDR3. V lost 3 bases, J lost 3 bases, and 5 bases stayed unmatched. CDR3 bases: TGTGCCAGCTCACCTCCGGGACAGGGCCACACTGAAGCTTTCTTT. It is translated as CASSPPGQGHTEAFF.

Points on this clone: This specimen includes other DNA sequences encoding the same CDR3. V and J are TRBV5-1 and TRBJ2-1; 8 bases are shared with TRBD2. This CDR3 is built from 16 residues. V lost 4 bases and J lost 0; bases outside the gene matches: 6. Per germline, CDR1 SGHRS and CDR2 YFSETQ. CDR3 in DNA: TGCGCCAGCAGCCTAATAGCGGGGAGCTCCTACAATGAGCAGTTCTTC. Translated: CASSLIAGSSYNEQFF.

The chain recombines TRBV4-3 with TRBJ2-2, with unresolved D. CDR3 length: 14 amino acids. The V gene lost 0 bases and the J gene lost 5 bases, with 7 bases spanning the gap. Germline V gene data show CDR1 as LGHNA and CDR2 as YSLEER. CDR3: CASSQDIFTGELFF. DNA for the CDR3: TGCGCCAGCAGCCAAGATATTTTTACCGGGGAGCTGTTTTTT.

This clone has only a few counts. DNA for the CDR3: TGTGCCAGCAGTTACCCAGGGGCTATGAACACTGAAGCTTTCTTT. Amino acid sequence: CASSYPGAMNTEAFF. This chain uses TRBV6-5 with TRBJ1-1; D possibly corresponds to TRBD1 (6 bases). The CDR3 runs to 15 residues. The V end was cut by 2 bases, the J end by 0 bases, with 10 bases between. Germline values: CDR1 MNHEY, CDR2 SVGAGI.

This clone came up a few times. The rearrangement links TRBV11-2 to TRBJ2-7; D remains unclear. The length of the CDR3 is 13 residues. Trimming took off 6 bases at V and 2 bases at J, with 11 bases between the two ends. Per germline, CDR1 SGHAT and CDR2 FQNNGV. This CDR3 is CASRAVGAYEQYF. The CDR3 DNA sequence: TGTGCCAGCAGGGCGGTGGGTGCCTACGAGCAGTACTTC.

In its sample, this clone was seen a few times. V and J are TRBV19 and TRBJ2-7; 9 bases are a match to TRBD1. The CDR3 runs 15 residues. Germline assignment: CDR1 LNHDA and CDR2 SQIVND (reference sequence). V lost 9 bases and J lost 0; bases outside the gene matches: 9. DNA for the CDR3: TGTGCCAGCGGTACAGGGGGCGCTTTCTCCTACGAGCAGTACTTC. The encoded protein is CASGTGGAFSYEQYF.

This clone was observed a handful of times. The V and J genes are TRBV19 and TRBJ1-4; no firm D call. The germline V and J ends were trimmed by 8 bases and 8 bases, with 12 bases remaining between them. From germline, CDR1 is LNHDA and CDR2 SQIVND (reference sequence). The CDR3 runs to 12 residues. The CDR3 sequence: CASSVQHEKLFF. The DNA for the CDR3 is TGTGCCAGTTCCGTACAGCACGAAAAACTGTTTTTT. The full variable domain, completed using reference TRBV19 and TRBJ1-4, is DGGITQSPKYLFRKEGQNVTLSCEQNLNHDAMYWYRQDPGQGLRLIYYSQIVNDFQKGDIAEGYSVSREKKESFPLTVTSAQKNPTAFYLCASSVQHEKLFFGSGTQLSVL.

This clone appeared a few times. V is TRBV28 and J is TRBJ2-3; D not resolved. Trimming shortened V by 5 bases and J by 6 bases, and 9 bases separated the two germline ends. The CDR3 runs 12 residues. The germline CDR1 and CDR2 sequences are MDHEN and SYDVKM. The CDR3 bases are TGTGCCAGCAGTATCAACAGCGATACGCAGTATTTT. Amino acid sequence: CASSINSDTQYF.

This clone was counted a few times. The chain is built from TRBV6-5 and TRBJ1-1, with D perhaps matching TRBD1 (6 bases). With 5 bases removed from V and 7 bases from J, the gap between germline ends came to 11 bases. Germline V gene sequence: CDR1 MNHEY, CDR2 SVGAGI. CDR3 length equals 12 residues. The CDR3 region has the DNA TGTGCCAGCAGTCAGGGGCAGGGTGAAGCTTTCTTT. Amino acids: CASSQGQGEAFF.